The clone carrying this TCR beta chain has a count of ten or more. No antigen is known for it. Relative to the germline gene, one junction end is altered; a read error may explain this. The read ends 3 residues before the CDR3 terminus; that terminus is restored from the germline J gene. Donors gave roughly 4.5 to 9 ml heparinized peripheral whole blood. The data stem from a study of T cell clonality in common variable immunodeficiency. Findings of the study overall: Compared with controls, CVID subjects had fewer shared TCRbeta clones. TCRbeta clonality was increased in CVID versus healthy controls.

CVID and control samples used equivalent genomic DNA input. Produced via immunoSEQ multiplex PCR; TCRdb's table is partial and in-frame only. Reported are about 45,000 clones, none seen only once; the ten largest carry under 11%. This CDR3 contains 13 residues. CDR1 is LGHNA and CDR2 is YNFKEQ in the germline V gene. The sample comprised peripheral blood mononuclear cells. The receptor was isolated from a person between 18 and 69 years old in good health. The chain recombines TRBV4-2 with TRBJ2-7, with a tentative D call TRBD1 (5 bases). The CDR3 DNA, read in part, is TGCGCCAGCAGCCAAGATCAGGGCAGCGAG. Its protein is CASSQDQGSE. The CDR3 as a whole reads CASSQDQGSEQYF.